The 9 T cell receptor beta chains in this list originate from one sample, sequenced in a study of neurological immune-mediated disorders (dated by TCRdb to about 2019). The method was 5' RACE. This sample was sequenced with an Illumina HiSeq 2500. The public reads were reprocessed in TCRdb via fastp at Q25 and MiXCR, keeping in-frame beta chains. Merged by CDR3 protein, the rows form single entries marked with the most common genes and DNA. The sample records approximately 41,000 distinct CDR3 sequences, approximately 15% of which are singletons. Together, the top ten hold about 3.6% of the sample. Sequenced sample: CD4+ T cells from blood. All receptors derive from a woman aged 60-75 years with HTLV-1-associated myelopathy (HAM/TSP).

At least ten counts were recorded for this clonotype. The CDR3 sequence is CAISESGRNTGELFF. CDR3 nucleotides: TGTGCCATCAGTGAGTCAGGCCGGAACACCGGGGAGCTGTTTTTT. V gene TRBV10-3 combines with J gene TRBJ2-2, with D hard to call. Germline V CDR1 and CDR2: ENHRY, SYGVKD. The CDR3 is 15 residues long. Trimming shortened V by 0 bases and J by 1 base, and 6 bases separated the two germline ends.

This clonotype appeared many times. One junction end does not reproduce the germline sequence, and a read error may be involved. The V gene is TRBV7-7, the J gene TRBJ1-1; D is undetermined. The CDR3 covers 13 residues. Germline V lookup: CDR1 SSHAT, CDR2 FNYEAQ (reference sequence). CDR3 in amino acids: CASSFNLITEAFF. CDR3 bases: TGTGCTAGCAGCTTTAATCTGATCACTGAAGCTTTCTTT.

At least ten counts were recorded for this clonotype. V gene TRBV6-5 combines with J gene TRBJ2-3; D gene uncertain. Trimming took 2 bases from V and 14 from J, leaving 14 bases between them. The CDR3 consists of 12 residues. Germline CDR1 and CDR2: MNHEY and SVGAGI. CDR3 nucleotide sequence: TGTGCCAGCAGTTACGACCGGGCTCGAGGGTATTTT. Residues: CASSYDRARGYF.

This clonotype has a count of ten or more. V is TRBV7-6 and J is TRBJ2-3, with 10 bases lining up with TRBD1. V gave up 4 bases and J gave up 7 bases; unmatched junction bases: 11. The CDR3 runs 16 residues. In germline, CDR1 is SGHVS, CDR2 FNYEAQ. CDR3 nucleotides: TGTGCCAGCAGCTCTGTTTTTCGGACAGGGGGAAATACGCAGTATTTT. Its translation: CASSSVFRTGGNTQYF. Variable domain in full (rest from reference TRBV7-6 and TRBJ2-3): GAGVSQSPRYKVTKRGQDVALRCDPISGHVSLYWYRQALGQGPEFLTYFNYEAQQDKSGLPNDRFSAERPEGSISTLTIQRTEQRDSAMYRCASSSVFRTGGNTQYFGPGTRLTVL.

Ten or more counts support this clonotype. The rearrangement links TRBV7-2 to TRBJ1-1; D not certain. Trimming shortened V by 2 bases and J by 2 bases, and 0 bases separated the two germline ends. The CDR3 is made up of 11 amino acids. Germline V CDR1 and CDR2: SGHTA, FQGNSA. The chain's CDR3 is CASSLNTEAFF. DNA of the CDR3: TGTGCCAGCAGCTTAAACACTGAAGCTTTCTTT.

This clonotype has a count of ten or more. This rearrangement joins TRBV7-2 to TRBJ2-3; perhaps D is TRBD1 or TRBD2 (5 bases each). There are 17 residues in the CDR3. The ends were cut back, 5 bases at V and 2 bases at J, with 20 bases in the middle. Germline V lookup: CDR1 SGHTA, CDR2 FQGNSA. The CDR3 nucleotides are TGTGCCAGCAGCCCGGGACGGACTGTAGGAACCACAGATACGCAGTATTTT. Residues: CASSPGRTVGTTDTQYF.

V and J are TRBV7-8 and TRBJ2-7; the D gene could be TRBD1 or TRBD2 (5 bases each). Trimming cost V 3 bases and J 2 bases, with 11 bases left between them. The CDR3 sequence is 14 residues long. Germline lookup yields CDR1 SGHVS and CDR2 FQNEAQ. This CDR3 is CASSFQRTTYEQYF. The CDR3 nucleotides read TGTGCCAGCAGCTTTCAGCGGACAACCTACGAGCAGTACTTC.

This clonotype was seen ten or more times. The chain joins TRBV6-2 or TRBV6-3 to TRBJ1-5; 9 nucleotides match TRBD1. This CDR3 spans 14 amino acids. Germline CDR1 and CDR2: MNHEY and SVGEGT. Losses at the gene ends were 5 bases for V and 6 bases for J; bases not matched to a gene: 5. The CDR3 DNA sequence: TGTGCCAGCAGTCGACAGGGGGGCGGTCAGCCCCAGCATTTT. Translating gives CASSRQGGGQPQHF.

This clonotype was observed many times. The rearrangement uses TRBV5-1 and TRBJ1-4; D call uncertain. Germline V gives CDR1 SGHRS, CDR2 YFSETQ. V lost 4 bases and J 0 bases, leaving 13 bases between the germline ends. The CDR3 is 16 residues long. As DNA, the CDR3 is TGCGCCAGCAGCCCTACAAGCGCATCAACTAATGAAAAACTGTTTTTT. This codes for CASSPTSASTNEKLFF.